The sequence of this T cell receptor beta chain was determined in a study of Ad26.COV2.S vaccination and SARS-CoV-2 variants. Background on the study: Intramuscular Ad26.COV2.S doses were given once or twice, 56 days apart. Whole-study results and caveats: Non-spike TCR breadth was similar in vaccine and placebo recipients.

Worth noting for this clone: The target antigen is unknown.

The assay was immunoSEQ multiplex PCR, and TCRdb's table has in-frame clones only and misses some. The sample lists around 340,000 clones, around nine tenths occurring once. Treatment meaning: about 20 received Ad26.COV2.S at low or high dose, single or two shots; about 5 received placebo; per-sample allocation not given. Each sample was drawn 63 days after the first injection (of vaccine or placebo). An 18-55-year-old adult in Boston served as donor. Its platform was an Ad26 vector, and its expressed antigen was Wuhan-strain SARS-CoV-2 spike. CDR3 length equals 16 residues. In germline, CDR1 is WSHSY, CDR2 SAAADI. The V end lost 4 bases, the J end lost 0 bases, and 13 bases lay between the germline ends.

The clonotype was recovered from a person between 18 and 60 years old who received the Ad26.COV2.S COVID-19 vaccine or a placebo. The chain has TRBV10-2 and TRBJ2-1; D is unresolved. The sample in question was peripheral blood, obtained in a trial of Ad26.COV2.S vaccine versus placebo. CDR3 in amino acids: CASSAQAWSSYNEQFF. The DNA for the CDR3 is TGCGCCAGCAGTGCTCAGGCTTGGAGCTCCTACAATGAGCAGTTCTTC.